This TCR beta chain stems from a study of human T cells and chemical hapten exposure. Notes on the study in general: TCRs exceeding a frequency of 1 in 1000 stayed unchanged under DPC sensitization.

TCRdb independently ran MiXCR on the RACE reads; one entry per CDR3 protein. The top ten hold around 1.7% of the sample, which has approximately 100,000 distinct CDR3 sequences, approximately 12% seen once. This clonotype was detected a few times. Its antigen is currently unknown. Documented time point: pre-sensitization, week 0. Treatment noted: therapeutic diphenylcyclopropenone sensitization with weekly scalp DPC. The sample here was whole blood, taken in connection with sensitization to the hapten diphenylcyclopropenone (DPC). The clonotype originates from a woman in her forties or fifties with alopecia areata. Some clones in this sample may be carry-over from other donors' samples.

CDR3 sequence: CASGGTEAFF. CDR3 DNA: TGTGCCAGCGGGGGGACTGAAGCTTTCTTT. The V call is TRBV7-2, the J call TRBJ1-1, with a tentative D call TRBD1 (5 bases). V lost 8 bases and J lost 5, with 6 bases in between. The CDR3 runs to 10 residues. The germline V gene encodes CDR1 SGHTA and CDR2 FQGNSA.